This T cell receptor beta chain was documented in a study of Ad26.COV2.S vaccination and SARS-CoV-2 variants. Treatment here: roughly 20 received Ad26.COV2.S at low or high dose, single or two shots; about 5 received placebo; per-sample allocation not given. Samples analyzed were those drawn on day 63 after the first vaccine or placebo injection. This CDR3 is 16 amino acids long. CDR1 WNHNN and CDR2 SYGVQD come from the germline V gene (reference sequence). V was trimmed by 8 bases and J by 0 bases, leaving 20 bases between them. Measured with immunoSEQ multiplex PCR; TCRdb has only the in-frame clones, and not every one. In the table there are some 330,000 clones, approximately 87% of which are singletons.

The chain uses TRBV10-1 and TRBJ2-7; D is unclear. The sample consisted of peripheral blood, taken in a trial of Ad26.COV2.S vaccine versus placebo. The TCR sequence derives from a person between 18 and 65 years old who received the Ad26.COV2.S COVID-19 vaccine or a placebo. The CDR3, as DNA: TGCGCCAGCCCCAGGAGCGCGAAAGCCTCCTCCTACGAGCAGTACGTC. Residues: CASPRSAKASSYEQYV.